Included here is one T cell receptor beta chain sequence, with context. Its antigen remains unknown. This entry belongs to a study of CD8 T cells in Susac syndrome. Study observations and caveats: The relatively small number of individuals in the TCR sequencing and HLA analysis was acknowledged by the study.

This CDR3 region has 14 residues. The germline V gene has CDR1 SQVTM and CDR2 ANQGSEA. V was clipped by 6 bases and J by 0 bases, with 11 bases between them. RNA, at about 0.5 to 1 ug, was reverse transcribed with random hexamers. By means of immunoSEQ multiplex PCR, TCR beta CDR3 spanning 54 Vbeta and 13 Jbeta underwent amplification. TCRdb re-analysed the immunoSEQ multiplex PCR reads in MiXCR, keeping a single row per CDR3 protein. The repertoire holds 100,000 to 150,000 distinct CDR3 sequences, with around 96% as singletons. The TEMRA cells underwent FACS enrichment, while the CD8+ and CD4+ T cells underwent negative isolation.

Source material: CD4+ T cells from PBMCs. This chain uses TRBV29-1 with TRBJ2-2; D unclear. The receptor was derived from a human donor in good health. CDR3 in DNA: TGCAGCGTCGCTCCTACTGCGAACACCGGGGAGCTGTTTTTT. It codes for CSVAPTANTGELFF.